This section outlines one T cell receptor (beta chain) sequence together with its context. Its antigen is not known. This sample stems from a study of response to subunit inactivated influenza vaccine. In TCRdb, the RT-PCR reads were re-called with MiXCR into one record per CDR3 protein. The data contain hundreds of thousands of distinct CDR3 sequences, around 15% of them singletons. Whole-study findings and limits: There was a suggestion from the authors that each seasonal influenza vaccination recruits few new T cells.

This CDR3 contains 17 residues. Trimming removed 1 base from V and 5 bases from J, with 18 bases in between. This chain links TRBV12-3 or TRBV12-4 with TRBJ1-5, with D possibly being TRBD1 (6 bases). This clonotype originated in a man aged 45-65 years who received an inactivated influenza vaccine. The specimen comprised PBMCs from blood, sampled 14 to 15 days before vaccination. This CDR3 is CASSLGGGQNRDQPQHF. The CDR3 DNA sequence: TGTGCCAGCAGTTTAGGGGGCGGACAGAATCGGGATCAGCCCCAGCATTTT.